This paragraph reports one T cell receptor beta chain. The data derive from a study of shared clonotypes between healthy human individuals. TCRdb's copy holds only in-frame clones and misses some; the assay was immunoSEQ multiplex PCR. This table holds 950,000 to 1,300,000 clones, around 76% found once. The TCR originated in a man in his late teens or twenties in good health. Sequenced: memory CD4+ T cells sorted from blood. Subset of the sample: CD45RA-negative fraction.

DNA of the CDR3: TGTGCCATCAGTGAGTCCAGACAGGACGGAGGGGACACAGATACGCAGTATTTT. Its translation: CAISESRQDGGDTDTQYF. The chain uses TRBV10-3 and TRBJ2-3; D is perhaps TRBD1 or TRBD2 (6 bases each). Germline V gene lookup returns CDR1 ENHRY and CDR2 SYGVKD. V lost 0 bases and J lost 2, with 18 bases in between. The CDR3 consists of 18 residues.